This TCR beta chain derives from a study of vaccination effects on CD4 cells after COVID-19. Broader study findings: Missing from the study were early post-infection timepoints, and its convalescent patients were few. At late timepoints after vaccination, vaccine- and infection-induced clones shrank markedly.

In the ViraFEST assay, antigen-specific CD4+ clonotypes were identified by expansion after peptide-pool stimulation. With around ten days of culture completed, CD4+ T cells were isolated. A density of fewer than 2.5 million PBMC per well was used; these cells were cultured with approximately 9.3 IU/ml IL-2 and roughly 10 ug/ml peptides. A half-volume exchange with IL-2 medium occurred on days 3 and 7. The CDR3 extends over 14 amino acids. V was cut by 1 base and J by 8 bases, with 11 bases left in between. CDR1 MNHEY and CDR2 SVGEGT come from the germline V gene. With respect to this clone: No antigen is known for it.

The protocol was immunoSEQ multiplex PCR, while the TCRdb copy is restricted to in-frame clones and leaves out a portion. This sample carries more than 50,000 clones, roughly 79% of them seen once, and the ten largest clones take roughly 2.7%. Material: CD4+ T cells from PBMCs cultured with HCoV-229E spike peptides, obtained before COVID-19 vaccination. This chain joins TRBV6-2 or TRBV6-3 and TRBJ1-4, with D perhaps matching TRBD1 (5 bases). This sequence was found in a human donor who received a COVID-19 vaccine. The CDR3 protein is CASSYWRGPEKLFF. For the CDR3, the DNA is TGTGCCAGCAGTTACTGGAGGGGACCGGAAAAACTGTTTTTT.